This TCR beta chain is from a study of cytomegalovirus exposure and HLA in healthy donors. Study-wide background: Within the Caucasian-associated ancestry cluster were around 81% of the approximately 400 genotyped donors. Study-wide points: Researchers reported from a later analysis that most CMV-associated TCR beta chains appeared HLA-restricted.

On this clone: Its specificity is unknown.

Use of 60 Vbeta and 13 Jbeta primers characterized the PCR. The protocol was immunoSEQ multiplex PCR, while the TCRdb copy is restricted to in-frame clones and leaves out a portion. The sample records 90,000 to 120,000 clones, over 80% being singletons. The TCR sequence derives from a man in his thirties or forties in good health and CMV-seropositive. The material sequenced was PBMCs.

The CDR3 nucleotides are TGTGCCTGGAGTGTACCCCCCATTGGGGGGTCCTACAATGAGCAGTTCTTC. Protein sequence: CAWSVPPIGGSYNEQFF. The chain links TRBV30 to TRBJ2-1; the D gene is possibly TRBD2 (6 bases). V lost 0 bases and J lost 1, with 16 bases in between. The length of the CDR3 is 17 residues. Germline V gene lookup returns CDR1 GTSNPN and CDR2 SVGIG (reference sequence).